The 14 T cell receptor beta chains given below trace back to one sample, sequenced in a study of patients and donors after allogeneic stem cell transplantation. TCRdb reprocessed the RT-PCR reads via MiXCR and lists one record per CDR3 protein. The sample includes about a million distinct CDR3 sequences, approximately 19% of them seen just once. Sequencing input: blood, either unsorted or a sorted T cell fraction (not recorded which). Receptors originate from a human donor who was either an allogeneic HSCT recipient or a stem cell or donor lymphocyte infusion donor (not recorded which). It is not recorded whose cells these are; they may come from a transplant donor.

This clonotype was observed a few times. The chain combines TRBV3-1 with TRBJ1-3, with a possible D match to TRBD1 (6 bases). The CDR3 has 17 amino acids. V was clipped by 2 bases and J by 2 bases, with 16 bases between them. Germline CDR1 is LGHDT and CDR2 is YNNKEL (reference sequence). The CDR3 loop reads CASSQTVQGFAGNTIYF. The CDR3 DNA reads TGTGCCAGCAGCCAAACCGTACAGGGATTTGCTGGAAACACCATATATTTT.

This chain connects TRBV6-2 or TRBV6-3 to TRBJ2-7; 8 bases line up with TRBD1. With 5 bases clipped from V and 4 bases from J, the junction kept 10 bases outside the gene matches. CDR1 and CDR2 (germline): MNHEY, SVGEGT. The CDR3 is 15 residues long. CDR3 region: CASSPPRTGKYEQYF. The CDR3, as DNA: TGTGCCAGCAGTCCCCCCCGGACAGGGAAGTACGAGCAGTACTTC.

The chain recombines TRBV18 with TRBJ2-5; D remains unclear. V lost 2 bases and J lost 4, with 8 bases in between. This CDR3 is built from 13 residues. Germline lookup yields CDR1 KGHSH and CDR2 LQKENI. The CDR3 is CASSPGISETQYF. As DNA, the CDR3 is TGTGCCAGCTCACCAGGGATTTCAGAGACCCAGTACTTC.

This clonotype showed up just a few times. The gene calls are TRBV5-1 and TRBJ2-2, with D possibly being TRBD2 (6 bases). CDR3 length equals 18 residues. Trimming stripped 2 bases from V and 0 bases from J, with 17 bases between. CDR1 is SGHRS, CDR2 YFSETQ, per germline. The CDR3 bases are TGCGCCAGCAGCTTTCCTCGGGAGAGTTCAGCGAACACCGGGGAGCTGTTTTTT. It encodes CASSFPRESSANTGELFF.

The chain links TRBV13 to TRBJ1-3, with unresolved D. Germline CDR1 is PRHDT and CDR2 is FYEKMQ (reference sequence). Trimming removed 5 bases at V and 4 bases at J, with 9 bases between. The CDR3 covers 13 residues. CDR3 DNA sequence: TGTGCCAGCAGCCCCTCCAAAGGAAACACCATATATTTT. This sequence encodes CASSPSKGNTIYF. Full variable domain (missing parts from reference TRBV13 and TRBJ1-3): AAGVIQSPRHLIKEKRETATLKCYPIPRHDTVYWYQQGPGQDPQFLISFYEKMQSDKGSIPDRFSAQQFSDYHSELNMSSLELGDSALYFCASSPSKGNTIYFGEGSWLTVV.

This chain joins TRBV9 and TRBJ2-3; the D gene is possibly TRBD2 (6 bases). The germline V gene has CDR1 SGDLS and CDR2 YYNGEE. The CDR3 is made up of 16 amino acids. V shed 6 bases and J shed 3 bases, with 20 bases lying between them. CDR3 DNA sequence: TGTGCCAGCACCCCCAATTGGCTAGCGACGACAGATACGCAGTATTTT. Protein: CASTPNWLATTDTQYF.

This clonotype was counted only a few times. J is TRBJ2-3 and V is TRBV5-6; D is ambiguous. Germline V CDR1 and CDR2: SGHDT, YYEEEE. V lost 1 base and J lost 5, with 8 bases in between. There are 13 residues in the CDR3. CDR3 residues: CASSLMSGDTQYF. CDR3 bases: TGTGCCAGCAGCTTGATGTCGGGAGATACGCAGTATTTT.

This clonotype was detected ten times or more. The chain recombines TRBV29-1 with TRBJ2-1, with 7 bases matching TRBD1. This CDR3 is 11 amino acids long. With 0 bases clipped from V and 13 bases from J, the junction kept 3 bases outside the gene matches. Germline CDR1 SQVTM, CDR2 ANQGSEA. This CDR3 reads CSVEENRGQFF. In DNA, the CDR3 is TGCAGCGTTGAAGAAAACAGGGGACAGTTCTTC.

This clonotype was seen more than once but under ten times. The genes are TRBV20-1 and TRBJ2-1; 13 bases are shared with TRBD2. V lost 0 bases and J lost 1; bases outside the gene matches: 9. The CDR3 covers 19 residues. Germline loops: CDR1 DFQATT, CDR2 SNEGSKA (reference sequence). CDR3 DNA: TGCAGTGCTAGAGATCTGGGACTAGCGGGACCGACGTCCTACAATGAGCAGTTCTTC. Its translation is CSARDLGLAGPTSYNEQFF.

V gene TRBV7-3 combines with J gene TRBJ2-3, with TRBD2 matching over 13 bases. Germline loops: CDR1 SGHTA, CDR2 FQGTGA. The CDR3 loop spans 21 amino acids. V trimming: 1 base; J trimming: 0 bases; junction bases outside the gene matches: 13. This CDR3 is CASSLRPGLAGAQTSTDTQYF. DNA for the CDR3: TGTGCCAGCAGCTTAAGGCCAGGACTAGCGGGGGCGCAGACTAGCACAGATACGCAGTATTTT.

This clonotype was seen a handful of times. The chain carries TRBV20-1 and TRBJ2-2; TRBD2 aligns across 7 bases. Trimming cost V 3 bases and J 5 bases; bases outside gene matches: 9. The CDR3 has 15 amino acids. Germline values: CDR1 DFQATT, CDR2 SNEGSKA (reference sequence). DNA for the CDR3: TGCAGTGCTAGTGATAGCAGGCGGGGGACCGGGGAGCTGTTTTTT. It yields the protein CSASDSRRGTGELFF.

This clonotype was picked up a small number of times. The rearrangement joins TRBV21-1 to TRBJ2-7; the tabulated D call, TRBD1, remains unverified against the DNA. TRBV21-1 is given as a pseudogene. The CDR3 loop spans 14 amino acids. CDR3 region: CASSNGTGLYEQYF. CDR3 sequence (DNA): TGTGCCAGCAGCAATGGGACAGGCCTCTACGAGCAGTACTTC.

This clonotype has just a few counts. J is TRBJ1-1 and V is TRBV5-8, with D hard to call. The germline gives CDR1 SGHTS, CDR2 YDEGEE. The CDR3 length is 13 residues. V was clipped by 4 bases and J by 3 bases, with 10 bases between them. The CDR3 DNA follows: TGTGCCAGCAGCCCCCCGCCCGACACTGAAGCTTTCTTT. Protein sequence: CASSPPPDTEAFF.

This clonotype was seen only a few times. The chain uses TRBV20-1 and TRBJ2-5; TRBD2 might be the D (6 bases). The germline gives CDR1 DFQATT, CDR2 SNEGSKA (reference sequence). This CDR3 contains 13 residues. With 6 bases removed from V and 6 bases from J, the gap between germline ends came to 17 bases. This CDR3 is CSAPGGDRKTQYF. DNA for the CDR3: TGCAGTGCCCCGGGCGGGGACCGGAAGACCCAGTACTTC.